These 18 T cell receptor beta chains originate from one sample sequenced in a study of blood T cell repertoires in COVID-19. The table came from immunoSEQ multiplex PCR; TCRdb's copy has only in-frame clones and leaves some out. The repertoire has about 170,000 clones, 84% of them found once; the top ten carry 7.5% to 9.5%. The sequencing sample was made of peripheral blood. Receptor source: a middle-aged man who had recovered from COVID-19.

The genes are TRBV3-1 (or the pseudogene TRBV3-2) and TRBJ2-1; no definite D call. CDR1 is LGHDT, CDR2 YNNKEL, per germline (reference sequence). This CDR3 is built from 13 residues. V lost 1 base and J 5 bases, leaving 6 bases between the germline ends. The CDR3, as DNA: TGTGCCAGCAGCCAAGGCCGCGACAATGAGCAGTTCTTC. Protein: CASSQGRDNEQFF.

The rearrangement links TRBV5-5 to TRBJ1-2; D is unclear. CDR1 SGHKS and CDR2 YYEKEE come from the germline V gene (reference sequence). V lost 0 bases to trimming and J lost 8 bases, with 17 bases between them. The CDR3 length is 15 residues. The CDR3 reads CASSLDGLQTIGYTF. In nucleotides, the CDR3 is TGTGCCAGCAGCTTGGATGGACTCCAAACGATCGGCTACACCTTC. Combining the CDR3 with reference TRBV5-5 and TRBJ1-2 gives the whole variable domain DAGVTQSPTHLIKTRGQQVTLRCSPISGHKSVSWYQQVLGQGPQFIFQYYEKEERGRGNFPDRFSARQFPNYSSELNVNALLLGDSALYLCASSLDGLQTIGYTFGSGTRLTVV.

The V gene is TRBV25-1, the J gene TRBJ2-7; possibly TRBD2 for D (7 bases). The germline CDR1 and CDR2 sequences are MGHDK and SYGVNS. The CDR3 extends over 15 amino acids. The V and J ends lost 1 base and 5 bases respectively, with 15 bases between them. CDR3 nucleotides: TGTGCCAGCAGTGAATTGGGGGGGCGCGATCACGAGCAGTACTTC. Amino acids: CASSELGGRDHEQYF.

The CDR3 coding sequence is TGTGCCAGCAGCTTAGCGTCCACGGACGGGGCCCAGTACTTC. This sequence encodes CASSLASTDGAQYF. The gene calls are TRBV7-9 and TRBJ2-5; possibly TRBD2 for D (5 bases). The germline V gene encodes CDR1 SEHNR and CDR2 FQNEAQ (reference sequence). The CDR3 runs 14 residues. Trimming pared 0 bases from V and 9 bases from J, leaving 14 bases between.

This chain links TRBV6-5 with TRBJ2-3; 7 nucleotides match TRBD1. V shed 5 bases and J 1 base; nucleotides not matched to a gene: 6. This CDR3 comprises 15 residues. CDR1 and CDR2 (germline): MNHEY, SVGAGI. DNA for the CDR3: TGTGCCAGCAGTACGAACAGGGGAGGCACAGATACGCAGTATTTT. Translation: CASSTNRGGTDTQYF.

This rearrangement joins TRBV11-2 to TRBJ2-7; tentative D call: TRBD1 (6 bases). V shed 4 bases and J shed 1 base, with 14 bases lying between them. This CDR3 has 15 residues. Germline-derived CDR1 and CDR2 are SGHAT and FQNNGV. CDR3 sequence reads: CASSWGQGSSYEQYF. CDR3 nucleotides: TGTGCCAGCAGCTGGGGGCAGGGCTCATCCTACGAGCAGTACTTC.

The rearrangement joins TRBV10-3 to TRBJ2-7, with D possibly TRBD1 on 6 matching bases. This CDR3 comprises 15 residues. V lost 6 bases to trimming and J lost 7 bases, with 22 bases between them. Germline assignment: CDR1 ENHRY and CDR2 SYGVKD. CDR3 sequence reads: CAIRDWTVPAGEQYF. CDR3 sequence (DNA): TGTGCCATCAGGGACTGGACAGTTCCGGCAGGGGAGCAGTACTTC.

The chain couples TRBV14 to TRBJ2-7; D perhaps matches TRBD1 (5 bases). The germline V gene encodes CDR1 SGHDN and CDR2 FVKESK. The CDR3 covers 13 residues. The V gene lost 3 bases and the J gene lost 2 bases, with 8 bases spanning the gap. CDR3 DNA: TGTGCCAGCAGCCATCAGGGAACCTACGAGCAGTACTTC. Its translation is CASSHQGTYEQYF.

V is TRBV18 and J is TRBJ2-7; 7 bases map to TRBD1. Germline V CDR1 and CDR2: KGHSH, LQKENI. Germline trimming cut 4 bases from V and 2 bases from J; bases unmatched to any gene: 8. The CDR3 is 15 amino acids. CDR3 residues: CASSLGTAPTYEQYF. The CDR3, as DNA: TGTGCCAGCTCACTCGGGACAGCACCAACCTACGAGCAGTACTTC.

This chain joins TRBV6-5 and TRBJ1-6, with 8 bases identical to TRBD1. Germline trimming cut 8 bases from V and 7 bases from J; bases unmatched to any gene: 7. Germline loops: CDR1 MNHEY, CDR2 SVGAGI. The CDR3 is 14 amino acids. CDR3 DNA: TGTGCCAGCGACAGGACAGGGAACAATTCACCCCTCCACTTT. Amino acids: CASDRTGNNSPLHF.

The chain employs TRBV11-3 and TRBJ2-2; D gene ambiguous. CDR1 and CDR2 from the germline V gene are SGHNT and YENEEA. The CDR3 is made up of 13 amino acids. The V end was cut by 5 bases, the J end by 2 bases, with 6 bases between. DNA of the CDR3: TGTGCCAGCAGCCTATCAAACACCGGGGAGCTGTTTTTT. This translates into CASSLSNTGELFF.

V is TRBV19 and J is TRBJ2-1; 9 bases match TRBD2. The CDR3 has 13 amino acids. Per the germline V gene, CDR1 is LNHDA and CDR2 is SQIVND (reference sequence). The V and J ends lost 4 bases and 14 bases, in that order; junction bases with no gene match: 9. The DNA of the CDR3 is TGTGCCAGTAGTAGACGGGATAGCGGGAGAGAGTTCTTC. Its translation is CASSRRDSGREFF.

The chain combines TRBV6-5 with TRBJ2-7, with unresolved D. In germline, CDR1 is MNHEY, CDR2 SVGAGI. This CDR3 region has 15 residues. V dropped 4 bases and J dropped 1 base, with 14 bases sitting between them. DNA for the CDR3: TGTGCCAGCAGTTCCCCTTCGACAAATTCCTACGAGCAGTACTTC. It is translated as CASSSPSTNSYEQYF.

V usage is TRBV19 and J usage is TRBJ2-7; no reliable D call. V was shortened by 5 bases and J by 3 bases, with 14 bases between the two germline ends. Germline V lookup: CDR1 LNHDA, CDR2 SQIVND (reference sequence). The CDR3 runs to 14 residues. The CDR3 reads CASSSADGDYEQYF. Here the CDR3 DNA reads TGTGCCAGTAGTTCGGCTGACGGAGACTACGAGCAGTACTTC.

This chain connects TRBV7-2 to TRBJ2-1; 13 nucleotides agree with TRBD2. CDR3 length: 18 amino acids. In germline, CDR1 is SGHTA, CDR2 FQGNSA. V lost 3 bases to trimming and J lost 4 bases; unmatched junction nucleotides: 9. CDR3 sequence reads: CASSLVAQGLAGYNEQFF. DNA for the CDR3: TGTGCCAGCAGCTTGGTAGCGCAGGGACTAGCGGGGTACAATGAGCAGTTCTTC.

This sequence joins TRBV7-6 and TRBJ2-7, with D possibly matching TRBD1 (7 bases). CDR1 SGHVS and CDR2 FNYEAQ come from the germline V gene. This CDR3 is 15 amino acids long. V dropped 6 bases and J dropped 6 bases, with 21 bases sitting between them. The CDR3 loop is CASSLGGTDLGEQYF. CDR3 sequence (DNA): TGTGCCAGCAGTCTAGGGGGGACAGACCTCGGCGAGCAGTACTTC.

The J gene is TRBJ2-7, the V gene TRBV5-1, with 8 bases identical to TRBD1. The junction had 8 bases not matched to a gene; V was cut back by 4 bases and J by 2 bases. This CDR3 is built from 15 residues. Germline CDR1 SGHRS, CDR2 YFSETQ. CDR3 coding DNA: TGCGCCAGCAGCCCCGACGGACAGGGAGCCTACGAGCAGTACTTC. Protein product: CASSPDGQGAYEQYF.

The CDR3 nucleotides are TGCGCCAGCAGCCAAGAGGTCGGGGGTTGGCAGTTCTTC. It encodes CASSQEVGGWQFF. The rearrangement uses TRBV4-1 and TRBJ2-1; a possible D gene is TRBD2 (6 bases). V was shortened by 0 bases and J by 12 bases, with 12 bases between the two germline ends. Germline-derived CDR1 and CDR2 are MGHRA and YSYEKL. This CDR3 contains 13 residues.